These T cell receptor beta chains were read from a single sample in a study of T cell repertoires in cytomegalovirus infection. MiXCR, applied by TCRdb to the reads, yields one record per CDR3 protein. The table records hundreds of thousands of distinct CDR3 sequences, under 20% of them present only once. The specimen sequenced was PBMCs. Receptors were obtained from a human donor in good health (CMV status not recorded). Some clones in this sample may be carry-over from other donors' samples. Both conserved end residues are part of each CDR3. The D gene is left open where the match is weak. Only part of the rows carry a size: once, few, many, or a class if the clone is expanded.

abundance	v_gene	j_gene	d_gene	CDR3aa	CDR3nt
many	TRBV7-2	TRBJ2-5	.	CASSQMGGAETQYF	TGTGCCAGCAGTCAAATGGGGGGGGCGGAGACCCAGTACTTC
many	TRBV12-3/TRBV12-4	TRBJ1-1	.	CASSLLDNTEAFF	TGTGCCAGCAGTTTATTAGACAACACTGAAGCTTTCTTT
.	TRBV24-1	TRBJ2-1	TRBD2	CATSGTSGVGGEQFF	TGTGCCACCAGTGGGACTAGCGGGGTCGGAGGTGAGCAGTTCTTC
.	TRBV20-1	TRBJ1-4	TRBD1	CSARDHNMDRATNEKLFF	TGCAGTGCTAGAGATCATAATATGGACAGGGCAACTAATGAAAAACTGTTTTTT
few	TRBV19	TRBJ1-2	.	CASNTGGYYGYTF	TGTGCCAGTAATACTGGAGGGTACTATGGCTACACCTTC
many	TRBV12-3/TRBV12-4	TRBJ2-3	.	CASSFRGQASDTQYF	TGTGCCAGCAGTTTCAGGGGCCAGGCATCAGATACGCAGTATTTT
.	TRBV5-6	TRBJ2-3	.	CASSLEPNTQYF	TGTGCCAGCAGCTTGGAACCGAATACGCAGTATTTT
.	TRBV20-1	TRBJ2-3	.	CSARDHKTSTDTQYF	TGCAGTGCTAGAGATCACAAAACTAGCACAGATACGCAGTATTTT
.	TRBV28	TRBJ2-3	TRBD1	CASSTSGTGVMDTQYF	TGTGCCAGCAGTACCTCCGGGACAGGGGTTATGGATACGCAGTATTTT
many	TRBV4-1	TRBJ1-5	TRBD1	CASSQEAGGRAENQPQHF	TGCGCCAGCAGCCAAGAGGCAGGGGGCCGGGCCGAAAATCAGCCCCAGCATTTT
many	TRBV7-7	TRBJ2-2	TRBD1	CASSKDIEGGNTGELFF	TGTGCTAGCAGCAAGGATATAGAAGGGGGCAACACCGGGGAGCTGTTTTTT
many	TRBV7-8	TRBJ2-2	TRBD2	CASRLAGGSTGELFF	TGTGCCAGCAGACTAGCGGGGGGGAGCACCGGGGAGCTGTTTTTT
many	TRBV7-2	TRBJ2-5	TRBD2	CASSLTSGGPGETQYF	TGTGCCAGCAGCTTAACTAGCGGGGGGCCAGGGGAGACCCAGTACTTC
.	TRBV7-9	TRBJ1-4	.	CASSLTGNEKLFF	TGTGCCAGCAGCTTAACGGGAAATGAAAAACTGTTTTTT
.	TRBV6-5	TRBJ1-6	.	CASSYSRVRSGGASPLHF	TGTGCCAGCAGTTACTCGAGGGTCCGGTCCGGGGGGGCTTCACCCCTCCACTTT
.	TRBV20-1	TRBJ1-1	.	CSARVVGSMNTEAFF	TGCAGTGCTAGAGTCGTGGGCTCCATGAACACTGAAGCTTTCTTT
many	TRBV7-2	TRBJ1-4	.	CASSQGQSEKLFF	TGTGCCAGCAGCCAAGGACAGAGTGAAAAACTGTTTTTT
.	TRBV6-5	TRBJ2-3	TRBD2	CASSSPRAGSTDTQYF	TGTGCCAGCAGTTCGCCGAGAGCGGGGAGCACAGATACGCAGTATTTT
few	TRBV5-4	TRBJ2-4	.	CASSPGGGRRDIQYF	TGTGCCAGCAGCCCCGGAGGGGGGCGACGTGACATTCAGTACTTC
many	TRBV4-2	TRBJ1-2	TRBD1	CASSQGTGALGQGISSYGYTF	TGTGCCAGCAGCCAAGGAACGGGGGCCCTGGGACAGGGGATATCTTCCTATGGCTACACCTTC
many	TRBV6-5	TRBJ2-7	TRBD1	CASSSRDRDNYEQYF	TGTGCCAGCAGTTCTCGGGACAGGGATAACTACGAGCAGTACTTC
.	TRBV4-2	TRBJ2-2	.	CASSQDLGGGTGELFF	TGTGCCAGCAGCCAAGATTTGGGGGGAGGTACCGGGGAGCTGTTTTTT
few	TRBV18	TRBJ1-2	.	CASSPVEGLLYGYTF	TGTGCCAGCTCACCCGTCGAGGGGCTCCTCTATGGCTACACCTTC
many	TRBV6-6	TRBJ2-7	.	CASSYGPIAYEQYF	TGTGCCAGCAGTTACGGACCGATCGCCTACGAGCAGTACTTC
many	TRBV11-1	TRBJ2-1	.	CASSAREAGSSYNEQFF	TGTGCCAGCAGCGCCCGGGAAGCGGGCAGCTCCTACAATGAGCAGTTCTTC
few	TRBV19	TRBJ2-7	TRBD2	CASDGLAVTYEQYF	TGTGCCAGCGACGGACTAGCGGTTACCTACGAGCAGTACTTC
.	TRBV6-6	TRBJ2-2	.	CASSYSRTGELFF	TGTGCCAGCAGTTACTCGAGGACCGGGGAGCTGTTTTTT
many	TRBV12-3/TRBV12-4	TRBJ1-6	.	CASINEGLLNSPLHF	TGTGCCAGCATCAATGAAGGACTTCTAAATTCACCCCTCCACTTT
many	TRBV7-6	TRBJ1-3	.	CASSLDGAPGNTIYF	TGTGCCAGCAGCTTAGATGGGGCACCTGGAAACACCATATATTTT
.	TRBV20-1	TRBJ1-1	.	CSARDDPVMGNTEAFF	TGCAGTGCTAGAGATGACCCCGTAATGGGGAACACTGAAGCTTTCTTT
many	TRBV7-2	TRBJ1-1	.	CASSLTGVTEAFF	TGTGCCAGCAGCCTAACAGGAGTCACTGAAGCTTTCTTT
.	TRBV7-9	TRBJ2-3	.	CASSYDPTDTQYF	TGTGCCAGCAGCTACGACCCTACAGATACGCAGTATTTT
few	TRBV5-4	TRBJ1-5	.	CASSLDPDQPQHF	TGTGCCAGCAGCTTGGATCCGGATCAGCCCCAGCATTTT
few	TRBV4-1	TRBJ1-1	.	CASSQREKDEAFF	TGCGCCAGCAGCCAAAGGGAGAAGGATGAAGCTTTCTTT
.	TRBV3-1	TRBJ1-3	.	CASGRDNSGNTIYF	TGTGCCAGCGGTCGGGACAACTCTGGAAACACCATATATTTT
few	TRBV18	TRBJ2-1	TRBD1	CASSPRDRGPGEQFF	TGTGCCAGCTCACCACGGGACAGGGGGCCGGGGGAGCAGTTCTTC
many	TRBV6-2/TRBV6-3	TRBJ1-5	TRBD1	CASSYIGTASNQPQHF	TGTGCCAGCAGTTATATCGGGACAGCTAGCAATCAGCCCCAGCATTTT
.	TRBV4-2	TRBJ1-1	.	CASSQDRTEAFF	TGTGCCAGCAGCCAAGACCGCACTGAAGCTTTCTTT
few	TRBV11-3	TRBJ2-3	.	CASSRAGSTDTQYF	TGTGCCAGCAGTCGGGCGGGGAGCACAGATACGCAGTATTTT
many	TRBV7-8	TRBJ2-5	.	CASGQSRQETQYF	TGTGCCAGCGGTCAGTCGAGGCAAGAGACCCAGTACTTC
few	TRBV15	TRBJ2-3	.	CATSRDRTADTQYF	TGTGCCACCAGCAGAGATAGGACAGCAGATACGCAGTATTTT
.	TRBV28	TRBJ1-5	.	CASSLLQSNQPQHF	TGTGCCAGCAGTTTACTCCAGAGCAATCAGCCCCAGCATTTT
many	TRBV7-8	TRBJ2-7	TRBD1	CASSLERGPYEQYF	TGTGCCAGCAGCCTGGAGAGGGGGCCCTACGAGCAGTACTTC
many	TRBV7-2	TRBJ2-5	TRBD1	CASRDDRGGETQYF	TGTGCCAGCAGGGATGACAGGGGAGGAGAGACCCAGTACTTC
.	TRBV7-6	TRBJ2-2	.	CASRELLRAGELFF	TGTGCCAGCAGGGAACTACTTCGCGCCGGGGAGCTGTTTTTT